This TCR beta chain was captured in a study of Ad26.COV2.S vaccination and SARS-CoV-2 variants. Background on the study: The donor belonged to the COV1001 Ad26.COV2.S trial arm.

Study results and limitations: Vaccine recipients showed a spike-specific TCR breadth that was higher than in placebo recipients.

Produced via immunoSEQ multiplex PCR; TCRdb's table is partial and in-frame only. Of about 680,000 clones in the sample, 80% to 90% are singletons; the top ten hold around 1.4%. Germline V gene lookup returns CDR1 LNHNV and CDR2 YYDKDF (reference sequence). Between the trimmed V and J ends, which lost 4 bases and 3 bases, there was a span of 16 bases. The CDR3 has 15 residues. Documented treatment: over 15 received Ad26.COV2.S at low or high dose, single or two shots; about five received placebo; per-sample allocation not given. Repertoires come from day 63 after the first vaccine or placebo injection. An Ad26 vector expressing Wuhan-strain SARS-CoV-2 spike served as the vaccine. Regarding this clone: Its antigen is not identified.

Here the sequenced sample was peripheral blood, taken in a trial of Ad26.COV2.S vaccine versus placebo. The genes are TRBV15 and TRBJ2-7; D uncertain. The receptor's source is a person aged 18-60 years who received the Ad26.COV2.S COVID-19 vaccine or a placebo. The CDR3 loop is CATSIDPGPNYEQYF. In nucleotides, the CDR3 is TGTGCCACCAGCATTGACCCCGGCCCCAACTACGAGCAGTACTTC.